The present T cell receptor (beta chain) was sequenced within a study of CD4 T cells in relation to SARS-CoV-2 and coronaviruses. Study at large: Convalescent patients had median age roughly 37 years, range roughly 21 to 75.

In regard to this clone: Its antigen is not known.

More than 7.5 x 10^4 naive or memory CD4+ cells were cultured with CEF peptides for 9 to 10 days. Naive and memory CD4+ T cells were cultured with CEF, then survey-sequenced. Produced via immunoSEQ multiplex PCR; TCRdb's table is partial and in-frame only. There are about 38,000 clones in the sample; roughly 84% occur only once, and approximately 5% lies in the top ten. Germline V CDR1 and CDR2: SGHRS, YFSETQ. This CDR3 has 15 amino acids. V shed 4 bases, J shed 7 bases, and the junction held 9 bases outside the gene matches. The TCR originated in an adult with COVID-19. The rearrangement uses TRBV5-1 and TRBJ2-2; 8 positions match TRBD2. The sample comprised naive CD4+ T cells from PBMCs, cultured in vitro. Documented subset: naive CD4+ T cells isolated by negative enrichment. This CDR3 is CASSPIAGKIGELFF. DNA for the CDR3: TGCGCCAGCAGCCCGATAGCGGGAAAGATCGGGGAGCTGTTTTTT.